Presented here are 8 T cell receptor beta chains from one specimen sequenced in a study of human T cells and chemical hapten exposure. TCRdb redid the calling of the RACE reads with MiXCR, one entry per CDR3 protein. The sample includes about 120,000 distinct CDR3 sequences, approximately 10% of them seen just once. Time point denoted: patch test 3, about 24 weeks after DPC sensitization. Documented treatment: therapeutic diphenylcyclopropenone sensitization with weekly scalp DPC. Source: whole blood, taken in connection with sensitization to the hapten diphenylcyclopropenone (DPC). These receptors were taken from a woman aged 45-65 years with alopecia areata. Some clones in this sample may be carry-over from other donors' samples.

The chain combines TRBV5-1 with TRBJ1-4; D remains unclear. The CDR3 loop spans 13 amino acids. V was trimmed by 0 bases and J by 4 bases, leaving 4 bases between them. Germline V lookup: CDR1 SGHRS, CDR2 YFSETQ. The DNA for the CDR3 is TGCGCCAGCAGCTTGGGGATTAATGAAAAACTGTTTTTT. It translates to CASSLGINEKLFF. The full variable domain, completed using reference TRBV5-1 and TRBJ1-4, is KAGVTQTPRYLIKTRGQQVTLSCSPISGHRSVSWYQQTPGQGLQFLFEYFSETQRNKGNFPGRFSGRQFSNSRSEMNVSTLELGDSALYLCASSLGINEKLFFGSGTQLSVL.

This clonotype was picked up many times. The chain combines TRBV6-5 with TRBJ2-3; D uncertain. V gave up 2 bases and J gave up 0 bases, with 9 bases separating them. The CDR3 has 15 residues. The germline V gene encodes CDR1 MNHEY and CDR2 SVGAGI. The CDR3 protein is CASSYGRASTDTQYF. DNA of the CDR3: TGTGCCAGCAGTTACGGACGGGCTAGCACAGATACGCAGTATTTT.

The table lists this clonotype with a few counts. V and J are TRBV20-1 and TRBJ2-1; 16 bases align to TRBD2. Germline CDR1 DFQATT, CDR2 SNEGSKA (reference sequence). J lost 7 bases, V lost 5 bases, and 17 bases had no gene match. The CDR3 consists of 19 residues. In nucleotides, the CDR3 is TGCAGTGCTTTGATACTTACTCCGGGACTAGCGGGGGGGGGAAATGAGCAGTTCTTC. Translating gives CSALILTPGLAGGGNEQFF.

This clonotype was counted only a few times. This chain joins TRBV28 and TRBJ2-5, with D perhaps given as TRBD1 or TRBD2 (5 bases each). CDR1 and CDR2 from the germline V gene are MDHEN and SYDVKM. Trimming took 4 bases from V and 2 from J, leaving 17 bases between them. The CDR3 is 16 amino acids. CDR3 coding DNA: TGTGCCAGCAGTTCCCTGAACCGGGACCCTCAAGAGACCCAGTACTTC. Its protein product is CASSSLNRDPQETQYF.

The J gene is TRBJ1-2, the V gene TRBV20-1; the D gene is possibly TRBD1 (6 bases). V lost 3 bases to trimming and J lost 3 bases, with 11 bases between them. From germline, CDR1 is DFQATT and CDR2 SNEGSKA (reference sequence). The CDR3 has 13 residues. The CDR3 DNA is TGCAGTGCTAGGGAACAGGGAGACTATGGCTACACCTTC. It codes for CSAREQGDYGYTF.

This chain's CDR3 is CSAHMGRYNEQFF. DNA of the CDR3: TGCAGTGCCCACATGGGGCGGTACAATGAGCAGTTCTTC. V gene TRBV20-1 combines with J gene TRBJ2-1; D possibly corresponds to TRBD1 (5 bases). CDR1 and CDR2 from the germline V gene are DFQATT and SNEGSKA (reference sequence). V was clipped by 6 bases and J by 4 bases, with 13 bases between them. This CDR3 is 13 amino acids long.

This clonotype was picked up a small number of times. The J gene is TRBJ1-3, the V gene TRBV7-2; the match to TRBD1 covers 7 bases. Unmatched junction bases numbered 1, after V lost 2 bases and J lost 3 bases. Germline CDR1 and CDR2: SGHTA and FQGNSA. The CDR3 consists of 14 residues. The CDR3 spells CASSLQGGGNTIYF. The CDR3 DNA reads TGTGCCAGCAGCTTACAGGGGGGTGGAAACACCATATATTTT.

This clonotype appeared a few times. The rearrangement joins TRBV29-1 to TRBJ2-1, with 9 bases matching TRBD2. Germline CDR1 SQVTM, CDR2 ANQGSEA. This CDR3 comprises 14 residues. The V and J ends lost 5 bases and 7 bases, in that order; junction bases with no gene match: 9. CDR3 DNA sequence: TGCAGCGTTTCAGCCCGTAGCGGGGGAAATGAGCAGTTCTTC. It translates to CSVSARSGGNEQFF.